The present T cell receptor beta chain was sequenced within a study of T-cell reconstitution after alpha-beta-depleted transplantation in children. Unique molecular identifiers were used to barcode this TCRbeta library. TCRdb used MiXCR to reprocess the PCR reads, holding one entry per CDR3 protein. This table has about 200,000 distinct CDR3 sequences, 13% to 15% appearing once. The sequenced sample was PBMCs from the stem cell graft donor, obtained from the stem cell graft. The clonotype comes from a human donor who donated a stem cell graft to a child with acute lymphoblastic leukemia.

The CDR3 region is CASSEETSDSNYNEQFF. CDR3 sequence (DNA): TGTGCCAGCAGTGAGGAAACCAGCGATAGCAACTACAATGAGCAGTTCTTC. The chain employs TRBV2 and TRBJ2-1; D is uncertain. With 3 bases removed from V and 3 bases from J, the gap between germline ends came to 18 bases. In germline, CDR1 is SNHLY, CDR2 FYNNEI. The CDR3 covers 17 residues. Full variable domain (remainder filled in from reference TRBV2 and TRBJ2-1): EPEVTQTPSHQVTQMGQEVILRCVPISNHLYFYWYRQILGQKVEFLVSFYNNEISEKSEIFDDQFSVERPDGSNFTLKIRSTKLEDSAMYFCASSEETSDSNYNEQFFGPGTRLTVL.